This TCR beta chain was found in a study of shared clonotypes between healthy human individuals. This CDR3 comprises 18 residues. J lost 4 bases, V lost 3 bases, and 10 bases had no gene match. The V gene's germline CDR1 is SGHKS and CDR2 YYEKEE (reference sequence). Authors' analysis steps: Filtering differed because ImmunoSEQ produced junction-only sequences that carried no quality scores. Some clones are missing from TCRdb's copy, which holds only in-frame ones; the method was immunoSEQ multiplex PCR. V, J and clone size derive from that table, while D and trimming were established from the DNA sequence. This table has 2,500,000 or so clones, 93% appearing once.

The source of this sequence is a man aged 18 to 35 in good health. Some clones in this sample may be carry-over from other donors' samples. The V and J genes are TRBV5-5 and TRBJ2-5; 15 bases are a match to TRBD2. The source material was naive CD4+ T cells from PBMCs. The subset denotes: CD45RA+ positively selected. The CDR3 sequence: CASSSGLAGGSGGETQYF. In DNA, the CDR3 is TGTGCCAGCAGCTCGGGACTAGCGGGAGGTTCAGGTGGAGAGACCCAGTACTTC.